A single sample gave rise to the 8 T cell receptor beta chains below, sequenced in a study of T cell changes during pregnancy in multiple sclerosis. Here immunoSEQ multiplex PCR was the method, and the copy in TCRdb shows in-frame clones only, minus some. This table holds about 39,000 clones, approximately 91% found once. The sample in question was CD8+ T cells from peripheral blood mononuclear cells, obtained in the first trimester of pregnancy. The origin of the receptors is a female donor with multiple sclerosis, enrolled in a pregnancy study.

The rearrangement joins TRBV27 to TRBJ1-2; possible D gene TRBD1, 6 bases. The V gene's germline CDR1 is MNHEY and CDR2 SMNVEV (reference sequence). The CDR3 length is 13 residues. Trimming cost V 6 bases and J 7 bases, with 15 bases left between them. The DNA of the CDR3 is TGTGCCAGCAGGAATACAGGGTTTTTTGGCTACACCTTC. Translation gives CASRNTGFFGYTF.

The chain recombines TRBV7-9 with TRBJ2-7; D is possibly TRBD1 (6 bases). The germline gives CDR1 SEHNR, CDR2 FQNEAQ (reference sequence). This CDR3 is built from 14 residues. Trimming took 5 bases from V and 7 from J, leaving 18 bases between them. CDR3 loop: CASSAITGMGEQYF. The DNA for the CDR3 is TGTGCCAGCAGCGCAATCACAGGGATGGGGGAGCAGTACTTC.

Written as DNA, the CDR3 is TGTGCCAGCAGCCTTGACAGGGCCGAGCAGTACTTC. This gives the protein CASSLDRAEQYF. This chain joins TRBV11-2 and TRBJ2-7, with 7 bases fitting TRBD1. Germline CDR1 and CDR2: SGHAT and FQNNGV. J was trimmed by 6 bases and V by 5 bases; bases with no gene match: 4. This CDR3 is 12 amino acids long.

The J gene is TRBJ2-1, the V gene TRBV2, with a possible D match to TRBD2 (6 bases). V lost 6 bases and J 7 bases, leaving 19 bases between the germline ends. The CDR3 extends over 15 amino acids. Germline CDR1 is SNHLY and CDR2 is FYNNEI. CDR3 amino acids: CASSPSKAGYNEQFF. The CDR3 DNA is TGTGCCAGCAGCCCATCCAAGGCGGGATATAATGAGCAGTTCTTC.

This clone has only a few counts. V usage is TRBV11-2 and J usage is TRBJ2-2, with unresolved D. Trimming pared 5 bases from V and 7 bases from J, leaving 5 bases between. The CDR3 length is 11 residues. The germline CDR1 and CDR2 sequences are SGHAT and FQNNGV. The CDR3 reads CASSQIGELFF. Written as DNA, the CDR3 is TGTGCCAGCAGCCAAATCGGGGAGCTGTTTTTT.

The chain uses TRBV6-1 and TRBJ1-1; D unresolved. The CDR3 is made up of 16 amino acids. V was clipped by 2 bases and J by 5 bases, with 18 bases between them. Germline loops: CDR1 MNHNS, CDR2 SASEGT. Here the CDR3 reads CASSESGIPGGTEAFF. Here the CDR3 DNA reads TGTGCCAGCAGTGAATCGGGGATCCCCGGAGGGACTGAAGCTTTCTTT.

This clone was recorded only once. CDR3 residues: CASSYGGVGEQYF. The CDR3, as DNA: TGTGCCAGCAGTTACGGGGGGGTGGGCGAGCAGTACTTC. The chain joins TRBV6-5 to TRBJ2-7; 7 nucleotides line up with TRBD2. Per the germline V gene, CDR1 is MNHEY and CDR2 is SVGAGI. The CDR3 covers 13 residues. V lost 2 bases to trimming and J lost 6 bases; unmatched junction nucleotides: 4.

The J gene is TRBJ2-3, the V gene TRBV2, with 7 nucleotides matching TRBD1. Germline-derived CDR1 and CDR2 are SNHLY and FYNNEI. Germline trimming cut 2 bases from V and 4 bases from J; bases unmatched to any gene: 6. This CDR3 spans 15 amino acids. The CDR3 protein is CASSEFVQGADTQYF. The CDR3 region has the DNA TGTGCCAGCAGTGAATTCGTCCAGGGGGCAGATACGCAGTATTTT.